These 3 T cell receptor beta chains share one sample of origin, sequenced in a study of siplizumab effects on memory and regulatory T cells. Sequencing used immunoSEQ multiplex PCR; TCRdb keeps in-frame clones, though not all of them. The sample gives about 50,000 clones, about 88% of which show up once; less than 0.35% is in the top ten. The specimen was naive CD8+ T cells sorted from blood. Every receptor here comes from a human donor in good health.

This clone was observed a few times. CDR3: CASSDGLAGGLTYEQYF. In DNA form, the CDR3 reads TGCGCCAGCAGTGACGGACTAGCGGGAGGTTTAACCTACGAGCAGTACTTC. The chain recombines TRBV10-1 with TRBJ2-7, with 14 bases identical to TRBD2. The V gene's germline CDR1 is WNHNN and CDR2 SYGVQD (reference sequence). V shed 3 bases and J 2 bases; nucleotides not matched to a gene: 6. The CDR3 extends over 17 amino acids.

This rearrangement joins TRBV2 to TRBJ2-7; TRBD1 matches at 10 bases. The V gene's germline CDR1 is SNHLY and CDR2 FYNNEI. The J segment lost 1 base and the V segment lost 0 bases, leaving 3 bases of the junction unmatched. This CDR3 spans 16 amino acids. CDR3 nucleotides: TGTGCCAGCAGTGAAGCGGACAGGGGGATATCCTACGAGCAGTACTTC. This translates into CASSEADRGISYEQYF.

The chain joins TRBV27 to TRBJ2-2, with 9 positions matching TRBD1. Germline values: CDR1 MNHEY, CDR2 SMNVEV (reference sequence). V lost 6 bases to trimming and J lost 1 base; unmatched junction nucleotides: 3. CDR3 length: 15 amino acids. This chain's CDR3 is CASRTGGLNTGELFF. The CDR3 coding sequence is TGTGCCAGCAGGACAGGGGGTTTGAACACCGGGGAGCTGTTTTTT.